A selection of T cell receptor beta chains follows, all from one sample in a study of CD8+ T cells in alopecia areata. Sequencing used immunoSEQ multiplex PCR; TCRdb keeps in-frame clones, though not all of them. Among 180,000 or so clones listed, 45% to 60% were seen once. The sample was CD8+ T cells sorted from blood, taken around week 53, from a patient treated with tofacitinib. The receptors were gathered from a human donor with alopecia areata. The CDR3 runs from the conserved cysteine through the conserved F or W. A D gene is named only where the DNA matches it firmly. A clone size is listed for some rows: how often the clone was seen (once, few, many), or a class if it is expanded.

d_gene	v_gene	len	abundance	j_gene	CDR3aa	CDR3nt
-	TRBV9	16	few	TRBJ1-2	CASSVAAQGGLSGYTF	TGTGCCAGCAGCGTAGCCGCCCAGGGAGGGTTGAGTGGCTACACCTTC
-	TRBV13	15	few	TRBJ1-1	CASSPIRDLGTEAFF	TGTGCCAGCAGCCCAATCCGGGATCTGGGTACTGAAGCTTTCTTT
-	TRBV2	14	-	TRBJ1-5	CASSAGLENQPQHF	TGTGCCAGCAGCGCGGGACTGGAGAATCAGCCCCAGCATTTT
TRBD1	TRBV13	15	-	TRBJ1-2	CASSLQQGVAGGYTF	TGTGCCAGCAGCTTACAGCAGGGGGTCGCCGGGGGCTACACCTTC
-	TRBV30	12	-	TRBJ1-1	CAWSVIITEAFF	TGTGCCTGGAGTGTAATTATCACTGAAGCTTTCTTT
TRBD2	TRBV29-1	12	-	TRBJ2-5	CSVEGLHRTQYF	TGCAGCGTTGAGGGACTACACCGGACCCAGTACTTC
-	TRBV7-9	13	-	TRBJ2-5	CASSLSGQETQYF	TGTGCCAGCAGCTTAAGCGGACAAGAGACCCAGTACTTC
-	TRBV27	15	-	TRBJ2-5	CASSLQGIFGETQYF	TGTGCCAGCAGTCTACAGGGTATCTTCGGAGAGACCCAGTACTTC
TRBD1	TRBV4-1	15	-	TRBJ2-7	CASSPRDRGWSEQYF	TGCGCCAGCAGCCCCCGGGACAGGGGATGGTCCGAGCAGTACTTC
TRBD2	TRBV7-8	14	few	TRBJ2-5	CASSQTSGQETQYF	TGTGCCAGCAGCCAGACTAGCGGCCAAGAGACCCAGTACTTC
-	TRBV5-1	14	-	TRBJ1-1	CASSSQGRDTEAFF	TGCGCCAGCAGCTCACAGGGTCGGGACACTGAAGCTTTCTTT
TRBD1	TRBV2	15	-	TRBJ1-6	CASSWTGENNSPLHF	TGTGCCAGCTCATGGACAGGAGAGAATAATTCACCCCTCCACTTT
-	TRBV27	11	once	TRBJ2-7	CASSLGGEQYF	TGTGCCAGCAGTTTGGGCGGCGAGCAGTACTTC
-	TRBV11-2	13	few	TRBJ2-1	CASRGTNNNEQFF	TGTGCCAGCCGGGGAACAAACAACAATGAGCAGTTCTTC
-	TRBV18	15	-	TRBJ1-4	CASSPVRAGEEKLFF	TGTGCCAGCTCACCTGTTCGAGCCGGGGAGGAAAAACTGTTTTTT
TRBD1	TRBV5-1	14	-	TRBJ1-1	CASSLDRGYTEAFF	TGCGCCAGCAGCCTGGACAGGGGGTACACTGAAGCTTTCTTT
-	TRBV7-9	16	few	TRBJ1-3	CASSFKAGGSGNTIYF	TGTGCCAGCAGCTTCAAGGCGGGGGGCTCTGGAAACACCATATATTTT
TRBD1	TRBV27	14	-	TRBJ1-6	CASRPTGGGSPLHF	TGTGCCAGCAGACCCACAGGGGGCGGTTCACCCCTCCACTTT
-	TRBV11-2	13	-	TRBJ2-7	CASSLEVVGEQYF	TGTGCCAGCAGCCTGGAAGTAGTGGGGGAGCAGTACTTC
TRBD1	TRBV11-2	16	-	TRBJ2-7	CASSLGLGTGGYEQYF	TGTGCCAGCAGCTTAGGGTTAGGGACAGGGGGCTACGAGCAGTACTTC
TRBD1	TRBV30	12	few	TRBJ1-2	CAWSTGAYGYTF	TGTGCCTGGTCCACAGGGGCCTATGGCTACACCTTC
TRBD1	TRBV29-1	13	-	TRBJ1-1	CSARTGGNTEAFF	TGCAGCGCCAGGACAGGGGGGAACACTGAAGCTTTCTTT
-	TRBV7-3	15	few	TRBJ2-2	CASSLLVQGTGELFF	TGTGCCAGCAGCTTACTGGTCCAGGGGACCGGGGAGCTGTTTTTT